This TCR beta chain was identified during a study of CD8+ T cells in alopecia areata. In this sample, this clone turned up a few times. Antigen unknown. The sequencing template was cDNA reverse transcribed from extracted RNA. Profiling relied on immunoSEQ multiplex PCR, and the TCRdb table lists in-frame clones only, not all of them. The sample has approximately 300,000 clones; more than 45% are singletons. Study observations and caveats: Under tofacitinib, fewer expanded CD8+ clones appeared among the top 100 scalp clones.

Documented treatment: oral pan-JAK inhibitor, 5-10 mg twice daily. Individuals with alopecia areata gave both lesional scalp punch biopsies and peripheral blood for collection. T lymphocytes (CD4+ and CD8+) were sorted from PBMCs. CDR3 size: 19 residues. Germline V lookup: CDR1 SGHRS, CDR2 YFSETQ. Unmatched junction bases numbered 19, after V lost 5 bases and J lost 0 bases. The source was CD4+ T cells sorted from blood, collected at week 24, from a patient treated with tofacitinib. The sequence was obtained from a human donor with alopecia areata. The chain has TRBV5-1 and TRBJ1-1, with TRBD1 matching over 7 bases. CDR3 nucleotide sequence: TGCGCCAGCAGTCTGCTATTAGGGACAGCCGGCAGCATGAACACTGAAGCTTTCTTT. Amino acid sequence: CASSLLLGTAGSMNTEAFF.